This T cell receptor beta chain was observed in a study of blood T cell repertoires in COVID-19. About the research overall: Samples came from the United States, Italy and Spain, spanning acute and convalescent COVID-19. PBMCs, B-cell-depleted T cells, or T cells provided the cDNA or gDNA that made up the material.

Authors' data handling: Scientists estimated how many nucleated cells there were by amplifying reference gene primers. This table comes from immunoSEQ multiplex PCR, and its TCRdb copy is limited to in-frame clones, with some not included. The V and J calls and clone size come from that table; D and trimming were worked out from the DNA. The table records roughly 230,000 clones, 83% of them present only once. The V gene end was trimmed by 6 bases and the J gene end by 5 bases; junction bases not matched to a gene: 17. This CDR3 is 17 amino acids long. Germline V lookup: CDR1 MGHDK, CDR2 SYGVNS. This chain connects TRBV25-1 to TRBJ2-5; 8 bases are shared with TRBD1. This sequence was found in a woman between 45 and 65 years old with acute or convalescent COVID-19. The sequencing input was peripheral blood. The DNA of the CDR3 is TGTGCCAGCAGCAAACCCCATGGGCAGGGGGCCGGTGAGACCCAGTACTTC. It translates to CASSKPHGQGAGETQYF. Based on the CDR3 plus reference TRBV25-1 and TRBJ2-5, the full variable domain is EADIYQTPRYLVIGTGKKITLECSQTMGHDKMYWYQQDPGMELHLIHYSYGVNSTEKGDLSSESTVSRIRTEHFPLTLESARPSHTSQYLCASSKPHGQGAGETQYFGPGTRLLVL.